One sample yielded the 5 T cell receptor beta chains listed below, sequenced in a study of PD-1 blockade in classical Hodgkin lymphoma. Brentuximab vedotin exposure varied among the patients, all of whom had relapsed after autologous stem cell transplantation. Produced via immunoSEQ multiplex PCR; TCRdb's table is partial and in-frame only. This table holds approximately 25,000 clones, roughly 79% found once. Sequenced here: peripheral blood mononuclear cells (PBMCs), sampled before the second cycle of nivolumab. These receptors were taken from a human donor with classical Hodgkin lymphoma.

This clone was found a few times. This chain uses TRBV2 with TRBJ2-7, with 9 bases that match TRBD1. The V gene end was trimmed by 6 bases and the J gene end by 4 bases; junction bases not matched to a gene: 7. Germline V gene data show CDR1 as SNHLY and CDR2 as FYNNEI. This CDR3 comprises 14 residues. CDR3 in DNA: TGTGCCAGCAGCTCCGGGACAGGGTTGTACGAGCAGTACTTC. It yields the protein CASSSGTGLYEQYF.

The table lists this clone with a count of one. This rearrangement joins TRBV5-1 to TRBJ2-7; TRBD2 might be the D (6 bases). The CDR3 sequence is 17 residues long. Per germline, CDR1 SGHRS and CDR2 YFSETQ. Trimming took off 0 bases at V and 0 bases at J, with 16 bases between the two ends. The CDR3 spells CASSLVPFGGASYEQYF. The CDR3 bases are TGCGCCAGCAGCTTGGTGCCTTTTGGAGGGGCCTCCTACGAGCAGTACTTC.

For the CDR3, the DNA is TGCGCCAGCAGTCAATCGGGAGGAGACAGGGCCTACGAGCAGTACTTC. Translating it yields CASSQSGGDRAYEQYF. The genes are TRBV23-1 and TRBJ2-7; TRBD1 might be the D (7 bases). TRBV23-1 is identified as an open reading frame with a role that is uncertain. This CDR3 is built from 16 residues. V lost 0 bases to trimming and J lost 2 bases, with 14 bases between them.

The CDR3 DNA reads as TGCGCCAGCAGCCCCGGCTTGCAAGGGGGCACAGATACGCAGTATTTT. Translated, it gives CASSPGLQGGTDTQYF. The rearrangement uses TRBV5-1 and TRBJ2-3; D perhaps matches TRBD1 (5 bases). CDR3 length equals 16 residues. V was pared by 4 bases and J by 1 base, with 16 bases between. Germline-derived CDR1 and CDR2 are SGHRS and YFSETQ.

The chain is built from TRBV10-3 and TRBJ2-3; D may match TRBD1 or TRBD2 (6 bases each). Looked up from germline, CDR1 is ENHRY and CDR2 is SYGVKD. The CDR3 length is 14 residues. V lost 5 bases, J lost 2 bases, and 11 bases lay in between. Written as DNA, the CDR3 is TGTGCCATCAGTTCGGGGGCCCCCACAGATACGCAGTATTTT. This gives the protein CAISSGAPTDTQYF.